These 26 T cell receptor beta chains came from one sample sequenced in a study of response to subunit inactivated influenza vaccine. Using its own MiXCR run on the RT-PCR reads, TCRdb lists one record per CDR3 protein. Counted here are about 300,000 distinct CDR3 sequences, approximately 21% occurring once; the ten biggest clones make up about 9.3%. The source material was PBMCs from blood, sampled around 22 months after vaccination. Receptors originate from a man between 50 and 75 years old who received an inactivated influenza vaccine.

This chain connects TRBV5-1 to TRBJ1-1; D gene uncertain. Trimming stripped 4 bases from V and 8 bases from J, with 12 bases between. This CDR3 contains 12 residues. Per the germline V gene, CDR1 is SGHRS and CDR2 is YFSETQ. CDR3 region: CASSQPGLEAFF. CDR3 nucleotide sequence: TGCGCCAGCAGCCAACCGGGATTGGAAGCTTTCTTT.

The chain is built from TRBV30 and TRBJ1-1; 7 nucleotides agree with TRBD1. Germline V gene sequence: CDR1 GTSNPN, CDR2 SVGIG (reference sequence). There are 12 residues in the CDR3. With 5 bases clipped from V and 7 bases from J, the junction kept 7 bases outside the gene matches. The CDR3 DNA reads TGTGCCTGGGGAGACAGGGTTAATGAAGCTTTCTTT. Protein sequence: CAWGDRVNEAFF. The full variable domain, in which reference TRBV30 and TRBJ1-1 provide the parts outside the CDR3, is SQTIHQWPATLVQPVGSPLSLECTVEGTSNPNLYWYRQAAGRGLQLLFYSVGIGQISSEVPQNLSASRPQDRQFILSSKKLLLSDSGFYLCAWGDRVNEAFFGQGTRLTVV.

This clonotype was found a few times. This chain uses TRBV12-3 or TRBV12-4 with TRBJ1-2; D is unclear. V was cut by 6 bases and J by 5 bases, with 10 bases left in between. The CDR3 spans 12 residues. Here the CDR3 DNA reads TGTGCCAGCAGCGCTACGACATATGGCTACACCTTC. It codes for CASSATTYGYTF.

This clonotype was found a few times. The J gene is TRBJ2-7, the V gene TRBV7-2; no clear D gene. The CDR3 contains 13 residues. V was shortened by 5 bases and J by 2 bases, with 10 bases between the two germline ends. Germline V lookup: CDR1 SGHTA, CDR2 FQGNSA. The CDR3 loop reads CASSPITAYEQYF. The CDR3 DNA is TGTGCCAGCAGCCCCATAACAGCCTACGAGCAGTACTTC.

V gene TRBV5-1 combines with J gene TRBJ1-6; tentative D call: TRBD1 (6 bases). There are 15 residues in the CDR3. Germline CDR1 SGHRS, CDR2 YFSETQ. Between the trimmed V and J ends, which lost 2 bases and 3 bases, there was a span of 9 bases. CDR3 sequence (DNA): TGCGCCAGCAGCTTCAGGGGTGTCTATAATTCACCCCTCCACTTT. This codes for CASSFRGVYNSPLHF. Filled out from reference TRBV5-1 and TRBJ1-6, the complete variable domain reads KAGVTQTPRYLIKTRGQQVTLSCSPISGHRSVSWYQQTPGQGLQFLFEYFSETQRNKGNFPGRFSGRQFSNSRSEMNVSTLELGDSALYLCASSFRGVYNSPLHFGNGTRLTVT.

In this sample, this clonotype turned up a few times. The genes are TRBV19 and TRBJ1-1; D gene unclear. The CDR3 length is 15 residues. The germline V and J ends were trimmed by 7 bases and 3 bases, with 18 bases remaining between them. CDR1 and CDR2 (germline): LNHDA, SQIVND (reference sequence). CDR3 DNA: TGTGCCAGTACCCCTGGCTGGACCCCCGACACTGAAGCTTTCTTT. Amino acids: CASTPGWTPDTEAFF.

The table lists this clonotype with a few counts. The chain is built from TRBV20-1 and TRBJ1-6; TRBD1 matches at 7 bases. Germline trimming cut 6 bases from V and 6 bases from J; bases unmatched to any gene: 17. The CDR3 totals 17 residues. Germline V lookup: CDR1 DFQATT, CDR2 SNEGSKA (reference sequence). CDR3: CSATTISGTVSNSPLHF. In nucleotides, the CDR3 is TGCAGTGCCACGACCATTTCGGGGACAGTTTCTAATTCACCCCTCCACTTT.

This clonotype was detected a few times. V is TRBV5-1 and J is TRBJ1-4; 10 nucleotides align to TRBD1. J lost 2 bases, V lost 5 bases, and 12 bases had no gene match. Germline lookup yields CDR1 SGHRS and CDR2 YFSETQ. CDR3 length: 18 residues. The CDR3 region is CASRHSLGTGATNEKLFF. In DNA form, the CDR3 reads TGCGCCAGCAGACATAGCCTCGGGACAGGGGCCACTAATGAAAAACTGTTTTTT.

The chain recombines TRBV29-1 with TRBJ1-1; 10 nucleotides align to TRBD1. In germline, CDR1 is SQVTM, CDR2 ANQGSEA. This CDR3 has 15 amino acids. Trimming took 5 bases from V and 11 from J; bases not matched to a gene: 17. The CDR3 DNA sequence: TGCAGCGTTAGCCGTCTACGGGACAGGGGATTTGGGGCTTTCTTT. Its translation: CSVSRLRDRGFGAFF.

The CDR3 bases are TGTGCCAGTAACAACCGGGACAGGGGCACTGAAGCTTTCTTT. Its translation is CASNNRDRGTEAFF. The chain employs TRBV19 and TRBJ1-1, with 10 positions matching TRBD1. CDR1 LNHDA and CDR2 SQIVND come from the germline V gene (reference sequence). After removal of 7 bases from V and 4 bases from J, the junction contained 6 bases not matched to a gene. This CDR3 contains 14 residues.

The sample holds a few counts of this clonotype. The chain couples TRBV9 to TRBJ2-7; weak D call: TRBD2 (5 bases). V was clipped by 0 bases and J by 2 bases, with 9 bases between them. CDR3 length: 14 amino acids. Germline assignment: CDR1 SGDLS and CDR2 YYNGEE. Here the CDR3 DNA reads TGTGCCAGCAGCGTAGAGGACTCACCCTACGAGCAGTACTTC. This sequence encodes CASSVEDSPYEQYF.

There are a few counts of this clonotype. This sequence joins TRBV5-4 and TRBJ1-2; D remains unclear. Germline CDR1 is SGHNT and CDR2 is YYREEE (reference sequence). The CDR3 length is 14 residues. Trimming took off 1 base at V and 1 base at J, with 8 bases between the two ends. As DNA, the CDR3 is TGTGCCAGCAGCTTGAGACCGGATAACTATGGCTACACCTTC. Amino acid sequence: CASSLRPDNYGYTF.

This clonotype was counted ten times or more. This chain connects TRBV29-1 to TRBJ2-4; 10 bases line up with TRBD2. The CDR3 is 13 amino acids. J was trimmed by 8 bases and V by 7 bases; bases with no gene match: 8. Germline CDR1 is SQVTM and CDR2 is ANQGSEA. The CDR3 protein is CSGSGTSVDIQYF. The CDR3 DNA reads TGCAGCGGATCCGGGACTAGCGTTGACATTCAGTACTTC.

This clonotype came up a few times. The V gene is TRBV28, the J gene TRBJ2-3, with 11 positions matching TRBD2. The V and J ends lost 6 bases and 4 bases, in that order; junction bases with no gene match: 12. This CDR3 contains 17 residues. From germline, CDR1 is MDHEN and CDR2 SYDVKM. The CDR3 nucleotides are TGTGCCAGCAGCCGCCTAGCGGGGGGCAATGGGGCAGATACGCAGTATTTT. It specifies CASSRLAGGNGADTQYF.

This chain links TRBV29-1 with TRBJ1-1; D ambiguous. From germline, CDR1 is SQVTM and CDR2 ANQGSEA. There are 14 residues in the CDR3. V was trimmed by 5 bases and J by 0 bases, leaving 13 bases between them. CDR3 in amino acids: CSVFLRELNTEAFF. In DNA, the CDR3 is TGCAGCGTTTTCTTGCGGGAATTGAACACTGAAGCTTTCTTT.

This clonotype has a count of ten or more. The genes are TRBV6-2 or TRBV6-3 and TRBJ1-2; 7 bases fit TRBD1. Germline loops: CDR1 MNHEY, CDR2 SVGEGT. This CDR3 has 13 amino acids. The V and J ends lost 2 bases and 6 bases, in that order; junction bases with no gene match: 3. The CDR3 sequence is CASSYGTVHGYTF. Written as DNA, the CDR3 is TGTGCCAGCAGTTACGGGACAGTACATGGCTACACCTTC.

The rearrangement joins TRBV6-2 or TRBV6-3 to TRBJ1-2; perhaps TRBD1 as D (5 bases). There are 15 residues in the CDR3. Germline lookup yields CDR1 MNHEY and CDR2 SVGEGT. Trimming took off 8 bases at V and 4 bases at J, with 20 bases between the two ends. CDR3 amino acids: CASDSVSDSTYGYTF. The CDR3 bases are TGTGCCAGCGATAGTGTGAGCGACAGTACCTATGGCTACACCTTC.

The chain recombines TRBV5-1 with TRBJ1-2; no reliable D call. V lost 0 bases and J lost 9, with 15 bases in between. The CDR3 has 14 amino acids. Germline CDR1 SGHRS, CDR2 YFSETQ. CDR3 bases: TGCGCCAGCAGCTTGGCCTTGGGTAGCGATTGCTACACCTTC. Protein sequence: CASSLALGSDCYTF.

This clonotype was seen a single time. The chain couples TRBV6-2 or TRBV6-3 to TRBJ2-7; 7 nucleotides line up with TRBD1. The V gene end was trimmed by 0 bases and the J gene end by 2 bases; junction bases not matched to a gene: 7. Germline V gives CDR1 MNHEY, CDR2 SVGEGT. This CDR3 spans 16 amino acids. The CDR3 DNA is TGTGCCAGCAGTTACTCGAAATTCCAGGGGGCCTACGAGCAGTACTTC. Amino acid sequence: CASSYSKFQGAYEQYF.

This clonotype has ten or more counts. The V and J genes are TRBV4-2 and TRBJ2-5; 10 nucleotides agree with TRBD2. The CDR3 is 16 residues long. V was clipped by 3 bases and J by 5 bases; unmatched bases: 9. CDR1 is LGHNA, CDR2 YNFKEQ, per germline. In nucleotides, the CDR3 is TGTGCCAGCAGCCACCTCCTAGCGGGGGTGGTTGAGACCCAGTACTTC. It specifies CASSHLLAGVVETQYF.

The rearrangement links TRBV4-3 to TRBJ1-1, with D possibly being TRBD1 (5 bases). V gave up 1 base and J gave up 1 base, with 13 bases separating them. The length of the CDR3 is 16 residues. Germline loops: CDR1 LGHNA, CDR2 YSLEER. The CDR3 loop reads CASSQAWGNWNTEAFF. CDR3 in DNA: TGCGCCAGCAGCCAAGCTTGGGGGAACTGGAACACTGAAGCTTTCTTT.

This clonotype was seen more than once but under ten times. The V and J genes are TRBV28 and TRBJ1-2; maybe TRBD1 (6 bases). V was shortened by 4 bases and J by 4 bases, with 13 bases between the two germline ends. Germline CDR1 is MDHEN and CDR2 is SYDVKM. CDR3 length: 14 residues. The CDR3 loop reads CASSWGGHPYGYTF. CDR3 nucleotides: TGTGCCAGCAGTTGGGGGGGACACCCCTATGGCTACACCTTC.

This clonotype showed up just a few times. This chain uses TRBV6-5 with TRBJ2-1, with D hard to call. This CDR3 is built from 12 residues. Deletions cut 2 bases from V and 7 bases from J, with 6 bases between. Germline-derived CDR1 and CDR2 are MNHEY and SVGAGI. Here the CDR3 DNA reads TGTGCCAGCAGTTACGACGGGAATGAGCAGTTCTTC. Its protein is CASSYDGNEQFF.

A few counts support this clonotype. The chain uses TRBV9 and TRBJ1-3, with TRBD1 matching over 7 bases. Germline CDR1 and CDR2: SGDLS and YYNGEE. The CDR3 runs to 15 residues. V dropped 3 bases and J dropped 2; count of bases not matched to a gene: 5. In nucleotides, the CDR3 is TGTGCCAGCAGCGCCACAGGGGTTGCTGGAAACACCATATATTTT. Its translation is CASSATGVAGNTIYF.

This clonotype has ten or more counts. The rearrangement joins TRBV7-9 to TRBJ1-1, with unresolved D. This CDR3 contains 14 residues. Germline V gives CDR1 SEHNR, CDR2 FQNEAQ (reference sequence). V was pared by 5 bases and J by 5 bases, with 15 bases between. CDR3 sequence: CASSPRRVVTEAFF. In nucleotides, the CDR3 is TGTGCCAGCAGCCCCCGTCGGGTCGTAACTGAAGCTTTCTTT.

The genes are TRBV27 and TRBJ1-5, with D unresolved. V was clipped by 5 bases and J by 0 bases, with 23 bases between them. In germline, CDR1 is MNHEY, CDR2 SMNVEV (reference sequence). This CDR3 is 19 amino acids long. The CDR3 loop is CASSPRFSQAFYSNQPQHF. Written as DNA, the CDR3 is TGTGCCAGCAGTCCGCGGTTTTCCCAAGCGTTTTATAGCAATCAGCCCCAGCATTTT.